This T cell receptor (beta chain) was captured in a study of blood T cell repertoires in COVID-19. The wider study: COVID-19 samples from acute and convalescent phases originated in the United States, Italy and Spain.

TCRdb's table, derived via immunoSEQ multiplex PCR, lists solely in-frame clones and lacks some. The data contain approximately 150,000 clones, more than 75% of them singletons. Either two negative PCRs, clearance, or symptom resolution qualified Cohort 3 donors as recovered. V dropped 6 bases and J dropped 5; count of bases not matched to a gene: 7. The CDR3 loop spans 15 amino acids. Germline V gives CDR1 LGHDT, CDR2 YNNKEL (reference sequence). The receptor was derived from a man aged 60 to 75 who had recovered from COVID-19. Sequencing was performed on PBMCs or T cells enriched from blood (not recorded which). This rearrangement joins TRBV3-1 (or the pseudogene TRBV3-2) to TRBJ2-3; the match to TRBD2 covers 11 bases. The CDR3 sequence: CASRPLAGAVDTQYF. CDR3 DNA: TGTGCCAGCAGACCACTAGCGGGGGCGGTAGATACGCAGTATTTT.